The 23 T cell receptor beta chains below were found in one sample sequenced in a study of regulatory T cells in long-lasting Graves disease. Construction of the TCR beta libraries employed iRepertoire HTBI primers in conjunction with Arm-PCR of CDR3 regions. One entry per CDR3 protein results from TCRdb running MiXCR on the multiplex PCR reads. This sample carries approximately 440,000 distinct CDR3 sequences, 15% to 20% of them seen once, and the ten largest clones take 9% to 15%. Stated time point: newly diagnosed GD, antithyroid drugs for less than 3 months. Researchers made the TCR library from RNA that was extracted from PBMCs. These sequences were also reported in another study, on T cells in Graves' hyperthyroidism and ophthalmopathy.

The input for sequencing was peripheral blood mononuclear cells (PBMCs), taken at new diagnosis, from a patient treated with antithyroid drugs. The receptors originated from a man in his forties or fifties with Graves disease.

This clonotype showed up just a few times. V and J are TRBV7-9 and TRBJ1-1; a possible D gene is TRBD1 (5 bases). V was trimmed by 10 bases and J by 1 base, leaving 13 bases between them. The CDR3 is 13 amino acids. Germline lookup yields CDR1 SEHNR and CDR2 FQNEAQ (reference sequence). As DNA, the CDR3 is TGTGCCATCCAAGGGACTGAGAACACTGAAGCTTTCTTT. It yields the protein CAIQGTENTEAFF.

The J gene is TRBJ2-7, the V gene TRBV28; no firm D call. With 6 bases removed from V and 2 bases from J, the gap between germline ends came to 8 bases. Germline-derived CDR1 and CDR2 are MDHEN and SYDVKM. This CDR3 comprises 12 residues. The CDR3 sequence is CASRISPYEQYF. In DNA form, the CDR3 reads TGTGCCAGCAGAATCTCGCCCTACGAGCAGTACTTC.

The chain joins TRBV6-2 or TRBV6-3 to TRBJ2-1; TRBD2 agrees at 10 bases. The germline CDR1 and CDR2 sequences are MNHEY and SVGEGT. With V trimmed by 7 bases and J by 3 bases, 12 bases remained unmatched. This CDR3 region has 17 residues. CDR3 in DNA: TGTGCCAGCATACAGGGGAGCGGGAGGGCCGGCTACAATGAGCAGTTCTTC. Its translation is CASIQGSGRAGYNEQFF.

The chain uses TRBV5-1 and TRBJ1-4; D is possibly TRBD1 (6 bases). This CDR3 region has 15 residues. The ends were cut back, 1 base at V and 3 bases at J, with 10 bases in the middle. Germline V gives CDR1 SGHRS, CDR2 YFSETQ. The CDR3 region has the DNA TGCGCCAGCAGCTTGAATACAGGGTCTAATGAAAAACTGTTTTTT. This sequence encodes CASSLNTGSNEKLFF.

This clonotype was counted many times. The chain joins TRBV18 to TRBJ2-5; 9 bases are shared with TRBD2. V lost 3 bases and J lost 0; bases outside the gene matches: 5. Germline CDR1 and CDR2: KGHSH and LQKENI. The length of the CDR3 is 16 residues. CDR3 in DNA: TGTGCCAGCTCACCCCGACTAGCGGAGAACCAAGAGACCCAGTACTTC. This translates into CASSPRLAENQETQYF.

The V call is TRBV28, the J call TRBJ2-1, with TRBD2 identical over 11 bases. The CDR3 has 15 residues. Unmatched junction bases numbered 6, after V lost 6 bases and J lost 5 bases. Germline-derived CDR1 and CDR2 are MDHEN and SYDVKM. DNA of the CDR3: TGTGCCAGCAGAGGGGGACTAGCGGCTAACAATGAGCAGTTCTTC. Translated: CASRGGLAANNEQFF.

This clonotype occurred many times. The V and J genes are TRBV12-3 or TRBV12-4 and TRBJ2-1, with D uncertain. The CDR3 consists of 16 residues. V was shortened by 4 bases and J by 5 bases, with 18 bases between the two germline ends. CDR3 DNA sequence: TGTGCCAGCAGTTGGCCAATCACCAAACCGAACAATGAGCAGTTCTTC. Residues: CASSWPITKPNNEQFF.

This clonotype was seen a few times. The chain employs TRBV7-3 and TRBJ1-1; D uncertain. The germline gives CDR1 SGHTA, CDR2 FQGTGA. This CDR3 is built from 13 residues. Trimming took 1 base from V and 5 from J, leaving 8 bases between them. CDR3 residues: CASSLNGRTEAFF. The CDR3 DNA reads as TGTGCCAGCAGCTTAAACGGTAGAACTGAAGCTTTCTTT.

This clonotype showed up many times. The chain couples TRBV28 to TRBJ2-1; D remains unclear. Trimming stripped 4 bases from V and 6 bases from J, with 13 bases between. Germline V CDR1 and CDR2: MDHEN, SYDVKM. The CDR3 has 14 amino acids. The CDR3 here is CASSSPPRVNEQFF. CDR3 sequence (DNA): TGTGCCAGCAGTTCTCCCCCACGGGTCAATGAGCAGTTCTTC.

The chain links TRBV7-8 to TRBJ2-3, with a possible D match to TRBD1 (5 bases). Matching the DNA end better, TRBJ2-7 makes the J call doubtful. There are 13 residues in the CDR3. Germline assignment: CDR1 SGHVS and CDR2 FQNEAQ. As DNA, the CDR3 is TGTGCCAGCAGCTTGGGGCGGTCCAACGAGCAGTACTTC. Protein: CASSLGRSNEQYF.

This clonotype has a count of ten or more. The rearrangement uses TRBV2 and TRBJ2-1; maybe TRBD1 (5 bases). Per the germline V gene, CDR1 is SNHLY and CDR2 is FYNNEI. The CDR3 runs to 12 residues. Trimming stripped 2 bases from V and 9 bases from J, with 8 bases between. CDR3 in DNA: TGTGCCAGCAGTGAACAGGGTAGTGAGCAGTTCTTC. Translation: CASSEQGSEQFF.

This rearrangement joins TRBV28 to TRBJ2-7; 10 bases line up with TRBD1. Trimming removed 3 bases from V and 6 bases from J; junction bases left unmatched: 5. This CDR3 is 14 amino acids long. Germline V CDR1 and CDR2: MDHEN, SYDVKM. CDR3 residues: CASSLVDRGTEQYF. In nucleotides, the CDR3 is TGTGCCAGCAGTTTGGTGGACAGGGGGACCGAGCAGTACTTC.

This clonotype was seen ten or more times. The J gene is TRBJ2-7, the V gene TRBV28; no reliable D call. CDR3 length: 13 residues. The germline V gene encodes CDR1 MDHEN and CDR2 SYDVKM. The V end lost 5 bases, the J end lost 0 bases, and 8 bases lay between the germline ends. DNA of the CDR3: TGTGCCAGCAGTGTATTAAGCTCCTACGAGCAGTACTTC. This encodes CASSVLSSYEQYF.

The chain couples TRBV20-1 to TRBJ2-7; D possibly uses TRBD1 or TRBD2 (5 bases each). Germline CDR1 reads DFQATT; CDR2 reads SNEGSKA (reference sequence). The CDR3 contains 14 residues. Trimming stripped 2 bases from V and 0 bases from J, with 11 bases between. The CDR3, as DNA: TGCAGTGCTAGACCCTGGGGACCCTCCTACGAGCAGTACTTC. Protein sequence: CSARPWGPSYEQYF.

Turning to this clonotype: This clone may be a read error of a much larger clone one base away. The chain employs TRBV20-1 and TRBJ1-2; 9 bases agree with TRBD1. The CDR3 extends over 15 amino acids. CDR1 is DFQATT and CDR2 is SNEGSKA in the germline V gene (reference sequence). The CDR3 bases are TGCAGCAGTGCTAGTGGTCCGACAGGGGGTTCTGGCTACACCTTC. Its protein is CSSASGPTGGSGYTF.

The chain links TRBV5-4 to TRBJ2-5, with D possibly called TRBD1 or TRBD2 (5 bases each). V was pared by 4 bases and J by 0 bases, with 13 bases between. The CDR3 totals 15 residues. Germline lookup yields CDR1 SGHNT and CDR2 YYREEE (reference sequence). CDR3: CASSATRGDQETQYF. CDR3 DNA sequence: TGTGCCAGCAGCGCAACAAGAGGGGACCAAGAGACCCAGTACTTC.

The rearrangement joins TRBV27 to TRBJ1-5; D is undetermined. The ends were cut back, 4 bases at V and 2 bases at J, with 6 bases in the middle. The V gene's germline CDR1 is MNHEY and CDR2 SMNVEV (reference sequence). This CDR3 spans 13 amino acids. The CDR3: CASSWGGNQPQHF. DNA of the CDR3: TGTGCCAGCAGTTGGGGAGGCAATCAGCCCCAGCATTTT.

For this clonotype: One base away lies a much larger clone, so this may be a sequencing read error. The V gene is TRBV11-1, the J gene TRBJ1-3; D uncertain. Germline-derived CDR1 and CDR2 are SGHAT and FQDESV (reference sequence). The CDR3 totals 12 residues. Trimming pared 4 bases from V and 7 bases from J, leaving 8 bases between. CDR3 amino acids: CASSSSSNTIYF. CDR3 sequence (DNA): TGTGCCAGCAGCTCCTCCAGTAACACCATATATTTT.

Details on this clonotype: This may stem from a read error, because a much larger clone lies one nucleotide away. A read error is likely, as this CDR3 ends without the conserved phenylalanine or tryptophan. The V and J genes are TRBV24-1 and TRBJ2-7, with 7 nucleotides matching TRBD2. The germline V gene has CDR1 KGHDR and CDR2 SFDVKD. The CDR3 covers 14 residues. Trimming removed 4 bases from V and 7 bases from J; junction bases left unmatched: 9. In DNA form, the CDR3 reads TGTGCCACCAGTGACTCCTGGGTAGCGGGTGAGCAGTACCTC. This encodes CATSDSWVAGEQYL.

This clonotype was detected ten times or more. The chain has TRBV20-1 and TRBJ2-1, with D hard to call. Germline V gives CDR1 DFQATT, CDR2 SNEGSKA (reference sequence). This CDR3 spans 15 amino acids. The V gene lost 4 bases and the J gene lost 5 bases, with 18 bases spanning the gap. CDR3 DNA sequence: TGCAGTGCTAATAGACCAAGCCCCACCCACAATGAGCAGTTCTTC. Translated, it gives CSANRPSPTHNEQFF.

This clonotype was counted at least ten times. The chain uses TRBV20-1 and TRBJ2-3, with TRBD2 matching over 13 bases. The V and J ends lost 7 bases and 8 bases, in that order; junction bases with no gene match: 6. The CDR3 length is 13 residues. The germline gives CDR1 DFQATT, CDR2 SNEGSKA (reference sequence). CDR3 sequence: CSVTSGRARTQYF. CDR3 DNA: TGCAGTGTCACTAGCGGGAGGGCCCGTACGCAGTATTTT.

There are many counts of this clonotype. The V and J genes are TRBV20-1 and TRBJ1-1; TRBD1 is a possible D gene (6 bases). The CDR3 contains 13 residues. V shed 7 bases and J shed 3 bases, with 15 bases lying between them. Germline V gene lookup returns CDR1 DFQATT and CDR2 SNEGSKA (reference sequence). DNA for the CDR3: TGCAGTGTTCCATCCAGGGGTCACACTGAAGCTTTCTTT. Its translation: CSVPSRGHTEAFF.

V gene TRBV20-1 combines with J gene TRBJ2-1; no clear D. Germline V gene lookup returns CDR1 DFQATT and CDR2 SNEGSKA (reference sequence). The CDR3 totals 15 residues. Trimming shortened V by 0 bases and J by 0 bases, and 9 bases separated the two germline ends. CDR3 nucleotide sequence: TGCAGTGCTAGAGATCGCGGTCACTCCTACAATGAGCAGTTCTTC. Residues: CSARDRGHSYNEQFF.